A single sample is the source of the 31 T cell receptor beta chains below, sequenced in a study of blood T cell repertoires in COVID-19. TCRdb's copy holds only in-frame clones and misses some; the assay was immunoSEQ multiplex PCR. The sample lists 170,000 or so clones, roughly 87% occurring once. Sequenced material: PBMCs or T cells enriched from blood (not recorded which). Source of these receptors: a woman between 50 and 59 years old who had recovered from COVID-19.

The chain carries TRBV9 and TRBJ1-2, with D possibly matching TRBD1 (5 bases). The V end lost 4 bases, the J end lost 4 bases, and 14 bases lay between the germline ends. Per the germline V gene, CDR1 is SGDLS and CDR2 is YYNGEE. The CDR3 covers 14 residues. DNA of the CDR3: TGTGCCAGCAGCTCCCCGGGGGGGGGCTATGGCTACACCTTC. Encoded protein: CASSSPGGGYGYTF.

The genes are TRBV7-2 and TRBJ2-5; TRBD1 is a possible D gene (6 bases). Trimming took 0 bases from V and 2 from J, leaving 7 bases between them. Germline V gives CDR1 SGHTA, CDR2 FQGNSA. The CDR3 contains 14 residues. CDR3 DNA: TGTGCCAGCAGCTTAGCCGGACAGCAAGAGACCCAGTACTTC. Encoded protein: CASSLAGQQETQYF. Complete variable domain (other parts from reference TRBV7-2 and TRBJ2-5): GAGVSQSPSNKVTEKGKDVELRCDPISGHTALYWYRQSLGQGLEFLIYFQGNSAPDKSGLPSDRFSAERTGGSVSTLTIQRTQQEDSAVYLCASSLAGQQETQYFGPGTRLLVL.

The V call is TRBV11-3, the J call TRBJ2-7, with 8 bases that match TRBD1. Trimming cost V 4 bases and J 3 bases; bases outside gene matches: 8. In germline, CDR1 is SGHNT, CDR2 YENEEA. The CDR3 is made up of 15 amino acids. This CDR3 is CASSSREQGGYEQYF. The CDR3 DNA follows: TGTGCCAGCAGCTCCCGGGAACAGGGGGGCTACGAGCAGTACTTC.

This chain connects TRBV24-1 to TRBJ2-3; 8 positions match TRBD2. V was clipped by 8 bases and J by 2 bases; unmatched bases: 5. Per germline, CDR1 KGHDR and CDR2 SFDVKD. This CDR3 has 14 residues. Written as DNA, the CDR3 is TGTGCCACCAAACAAGCGGGAGACACAGATACGCAGTATTTT. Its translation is CATKQAGDTDTQYF.

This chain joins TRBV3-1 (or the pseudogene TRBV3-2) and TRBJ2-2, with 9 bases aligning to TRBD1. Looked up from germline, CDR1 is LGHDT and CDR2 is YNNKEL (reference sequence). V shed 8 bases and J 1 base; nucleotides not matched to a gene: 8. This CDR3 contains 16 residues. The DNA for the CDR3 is TGTGCCAGCCGCCCGACAGGGGGTAAGAACACCGGGGAGCTGTTTTTT. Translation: CASRPTGGKNTGELFF.

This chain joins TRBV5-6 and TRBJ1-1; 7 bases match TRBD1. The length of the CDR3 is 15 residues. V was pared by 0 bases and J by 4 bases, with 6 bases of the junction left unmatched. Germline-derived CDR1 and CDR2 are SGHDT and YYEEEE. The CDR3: CASSLVQGLRTEAFF. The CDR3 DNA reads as TGTGCCAGCAGCTTGGTACAGGGGCTGCGCACTGAAGCTTTCTTT.

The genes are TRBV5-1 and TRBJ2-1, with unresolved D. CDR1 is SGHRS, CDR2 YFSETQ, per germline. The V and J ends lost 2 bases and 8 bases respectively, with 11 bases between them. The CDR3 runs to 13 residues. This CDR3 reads CASSLERAHEQFF. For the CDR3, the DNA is TGCGCCAGCAGCTTAGAACGAGCCCATGAGCAGTTCTTC.

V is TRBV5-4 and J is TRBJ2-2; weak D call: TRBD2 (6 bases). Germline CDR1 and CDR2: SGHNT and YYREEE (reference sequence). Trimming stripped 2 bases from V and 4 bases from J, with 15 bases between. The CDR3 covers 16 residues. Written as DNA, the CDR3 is TGTGCCAGCAGCTTACGGGGGAGCGGCACCACCGGGGAGCTGTTTTTT. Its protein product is CASSLRGSGTTGELFF.

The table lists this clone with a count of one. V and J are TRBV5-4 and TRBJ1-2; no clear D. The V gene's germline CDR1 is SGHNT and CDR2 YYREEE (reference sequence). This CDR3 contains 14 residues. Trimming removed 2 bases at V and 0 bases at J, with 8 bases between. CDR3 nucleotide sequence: TGTGCCAGCAGCTTTAAGGGAGCTAACTATGGCTACACCTTC. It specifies CASSFKGANYGYTF.

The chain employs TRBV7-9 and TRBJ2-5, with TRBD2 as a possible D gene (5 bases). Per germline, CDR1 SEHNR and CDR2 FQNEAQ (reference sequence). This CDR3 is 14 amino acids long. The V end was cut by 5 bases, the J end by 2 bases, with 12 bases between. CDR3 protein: CASSLTREQETQYF. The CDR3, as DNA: TGTGCCAGCAGCCTGACGAGGGAACAAGAGACCCAGTACTTC.

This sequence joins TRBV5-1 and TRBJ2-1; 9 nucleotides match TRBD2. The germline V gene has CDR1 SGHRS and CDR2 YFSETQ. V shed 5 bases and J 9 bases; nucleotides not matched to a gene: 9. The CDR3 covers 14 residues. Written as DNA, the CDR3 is TGCGCCAGCAGTCAGGGACTAGCACTTACTGAGCAGTTCTTC. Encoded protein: CASSQGLALTEQFF.

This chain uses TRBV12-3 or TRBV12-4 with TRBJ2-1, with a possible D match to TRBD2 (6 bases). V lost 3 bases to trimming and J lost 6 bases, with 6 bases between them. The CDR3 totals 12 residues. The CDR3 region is CASSLTSNEQFF. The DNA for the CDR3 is TGTGCCAGCAGTTTGACTAGCAATGAGCAGTTCTTC.

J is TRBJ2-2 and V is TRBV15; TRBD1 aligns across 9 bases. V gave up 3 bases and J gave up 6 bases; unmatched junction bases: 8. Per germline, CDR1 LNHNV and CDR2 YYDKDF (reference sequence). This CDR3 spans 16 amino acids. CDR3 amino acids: CATSSPGQGNAGELFF. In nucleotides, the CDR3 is TGTGCCACCAGCAGTCCGGGACAGGGTAACGCCGGGGAGCTGTTTTTT.

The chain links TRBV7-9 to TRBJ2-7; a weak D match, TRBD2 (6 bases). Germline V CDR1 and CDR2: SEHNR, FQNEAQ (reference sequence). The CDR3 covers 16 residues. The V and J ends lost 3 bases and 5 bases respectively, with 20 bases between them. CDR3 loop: CASSLGEVSGRDEQYF. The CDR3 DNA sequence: TGTGCCAGCAGCTTGGGGGAGGTATCAGGCAGGGACGAGCAGTACTTC.

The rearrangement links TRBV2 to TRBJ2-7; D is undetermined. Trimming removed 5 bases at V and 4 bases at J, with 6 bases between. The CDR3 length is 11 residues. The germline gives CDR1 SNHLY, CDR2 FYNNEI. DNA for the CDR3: TGTGCCAGCAGTAGAGAGTACGAGCAGTACTTC. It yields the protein CASSREYEQYF. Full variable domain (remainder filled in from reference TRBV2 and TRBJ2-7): EPEVTQTPSHQVTQMGQEVILRCVPISNHLYFYWYRQILGQKVEFLVSFYNNEISEKSEIFDDQFSVERPDGSNFTLKIRSTKLEDSAMYFCASSREYEQYFGPGTRLTVT.

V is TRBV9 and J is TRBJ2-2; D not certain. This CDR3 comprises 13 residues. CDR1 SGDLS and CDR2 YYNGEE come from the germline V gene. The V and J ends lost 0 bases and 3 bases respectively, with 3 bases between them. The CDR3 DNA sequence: TGTGCCAGCAGCGTAGCTTACACCGGGGAGCTGTTTTTT. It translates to CASSVAYTGELFF. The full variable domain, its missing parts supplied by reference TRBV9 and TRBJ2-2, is DSGVTQTPKHLITATGQRVTLRCSPRSGDLSVYWYQQSLDQGLQFLIQYYNGEERAKGNILERFSAQQFPDLHSELNLSSLELGDSALYFCASSVAYTGELFFGEGSRLTVL.

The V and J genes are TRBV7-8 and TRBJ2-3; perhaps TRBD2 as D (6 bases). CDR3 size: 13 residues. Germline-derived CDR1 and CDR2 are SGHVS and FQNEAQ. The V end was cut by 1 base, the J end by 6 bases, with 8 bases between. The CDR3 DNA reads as TGTGCCAGCAGCTTAGTTCGGGGGGATACGCAGTATTTT. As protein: CASSLVRGDTQYF.

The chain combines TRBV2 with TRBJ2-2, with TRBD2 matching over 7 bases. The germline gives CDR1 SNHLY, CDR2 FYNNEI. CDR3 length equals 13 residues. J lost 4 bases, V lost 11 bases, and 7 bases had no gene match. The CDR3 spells CASGRESTGELFF. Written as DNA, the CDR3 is TGTGCCTCTGGGCGGGAGTCCACCGGGGAGCTGTTTTTT. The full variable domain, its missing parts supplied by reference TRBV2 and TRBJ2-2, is EPEVTQTPSHQVTQMGQEVILRCVPISNHLYFYWYRQILGQKVEFLVSFYNNEISEKSEIFDDQFSVERPDGSNFTLKIRSTKLEDSAMYFCASGRESTGELFFGEGSRLTVL.

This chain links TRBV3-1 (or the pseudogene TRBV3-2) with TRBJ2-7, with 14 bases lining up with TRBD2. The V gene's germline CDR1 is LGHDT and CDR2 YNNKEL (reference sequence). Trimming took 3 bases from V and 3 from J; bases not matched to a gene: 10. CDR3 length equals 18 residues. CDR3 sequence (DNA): TGTGCCAGCAGCCACTCGGGACTAGCGGGAGTGAACGTCTACGAGCAGTACTTC. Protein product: CASSHSGLAGVNVYEQYF.

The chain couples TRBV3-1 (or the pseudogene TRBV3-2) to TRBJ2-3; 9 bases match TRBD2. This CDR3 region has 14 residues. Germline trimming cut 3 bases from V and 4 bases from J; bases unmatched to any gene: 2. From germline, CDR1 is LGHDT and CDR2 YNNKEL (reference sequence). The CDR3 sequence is CASSHSGSSDTQYF. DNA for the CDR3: TGTGCCAGCAGCCATAGCGGGAGTTCAGATACGCAGTATTTT.

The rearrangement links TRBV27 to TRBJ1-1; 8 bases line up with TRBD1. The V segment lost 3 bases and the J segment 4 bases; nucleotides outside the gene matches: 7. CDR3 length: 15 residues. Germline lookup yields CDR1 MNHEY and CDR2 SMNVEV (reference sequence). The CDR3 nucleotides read TGTGCCAGCAGTTTCGCAGGGGGCGGGCGCACTGAAGCTTTCTTT. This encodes CASSFAGGGRTEAFF.

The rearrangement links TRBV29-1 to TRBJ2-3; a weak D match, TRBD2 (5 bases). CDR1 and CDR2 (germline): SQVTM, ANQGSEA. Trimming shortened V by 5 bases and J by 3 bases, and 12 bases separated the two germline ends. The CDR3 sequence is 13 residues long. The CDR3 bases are TGCAGCGTTAACAAGAGGGCGACAGATACGCAGTATTTT. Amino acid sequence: CSVNKRATDTQYF.

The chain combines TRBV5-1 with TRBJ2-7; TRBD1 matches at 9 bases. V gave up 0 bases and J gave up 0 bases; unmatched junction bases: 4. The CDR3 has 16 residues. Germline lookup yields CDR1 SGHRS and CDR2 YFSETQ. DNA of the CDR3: TGCGCCAGCAGCTTGGACGGGACAGGGAGCTCCTACGAGCAGTACTTC. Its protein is CASSLDGTGSSYEQYF.

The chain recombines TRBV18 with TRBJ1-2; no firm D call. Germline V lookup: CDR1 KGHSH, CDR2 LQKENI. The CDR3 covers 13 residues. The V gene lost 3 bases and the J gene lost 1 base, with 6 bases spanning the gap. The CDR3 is CASSPASNYGYTF. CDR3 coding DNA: TGTGCCAGCTCACCTGCCAGTAACTATGGCTACACCTTC.

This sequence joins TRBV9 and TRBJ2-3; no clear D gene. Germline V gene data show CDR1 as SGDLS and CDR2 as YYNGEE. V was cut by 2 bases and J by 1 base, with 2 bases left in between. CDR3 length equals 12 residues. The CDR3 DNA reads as TGTGCCAGCAGCGTCGGCACAGATACGCAGTATTTT. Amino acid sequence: CASSVGTDTQYF.

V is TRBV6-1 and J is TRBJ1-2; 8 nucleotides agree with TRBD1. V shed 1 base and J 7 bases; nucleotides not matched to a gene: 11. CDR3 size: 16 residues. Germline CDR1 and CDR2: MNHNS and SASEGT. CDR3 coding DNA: TGTGCCAGCAGTGAAGTGGAGGACAGGGTAGGCGGTGGCTACACCTTC. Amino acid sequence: CASSEVEDRVGGGYTF.

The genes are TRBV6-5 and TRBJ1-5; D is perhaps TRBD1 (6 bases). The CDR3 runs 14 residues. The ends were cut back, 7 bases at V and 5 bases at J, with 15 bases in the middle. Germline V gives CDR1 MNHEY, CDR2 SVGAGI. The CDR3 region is CASTHGGAHQPQHF. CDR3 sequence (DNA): TGTGCCAGCACCCACGGGGGGGCCCATCAGCCCCAGCATTTT.

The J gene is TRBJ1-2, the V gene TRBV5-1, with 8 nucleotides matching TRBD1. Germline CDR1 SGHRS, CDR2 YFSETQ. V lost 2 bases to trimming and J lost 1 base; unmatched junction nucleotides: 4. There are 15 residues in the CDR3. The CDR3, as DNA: TGCGCCAGCAGCTTTTTTGGACAGGGTAACTATGGCTACACCTTC. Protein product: CASSFFGQGNYGYTF.

The CDR3 is CASSQDLAGGVETQYF. As DNA, the CDR3 is TGCGCCAGCAGCCAAGATCTAGCGGGAGGAGTAGAGACCCAGTACTTC. V and J are TRBV4-3 and TRBJ2-5; 11 nucleotides agree with TRBD2. CDR1 is LGHNA and CDR2 is YSLEER in the germline V gene. Trimming removed 0 bases from V and 4 bases from J; junction bases left unmatched: 4. The CDR3 covers 16 residues.

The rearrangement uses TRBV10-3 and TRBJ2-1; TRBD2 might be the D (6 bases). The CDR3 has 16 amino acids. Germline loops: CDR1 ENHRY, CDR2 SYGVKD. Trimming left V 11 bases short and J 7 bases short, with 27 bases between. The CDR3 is CAATGGGAALENEQFF. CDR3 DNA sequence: TGTGCCGCCACCGGGGGTGGGGCCGCCCTTGAAAATGAGCAGTTCTTC.

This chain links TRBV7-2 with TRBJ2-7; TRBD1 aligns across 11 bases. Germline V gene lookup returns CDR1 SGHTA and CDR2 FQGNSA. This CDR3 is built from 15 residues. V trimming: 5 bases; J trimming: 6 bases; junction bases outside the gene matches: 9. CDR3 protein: CASSQGGTGGGEQYF. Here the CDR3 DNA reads TGTGCCAGCAGCCAGGGTGGGACAGGGGGTGGCGAGCAGTACTTC.